This T cell receptor (beta chain) was obtained from a study of shared clonotypes between healthy human individuals. In the study overall: A couple of women and a few men aged 18 to 49 made up the donors. Every donor yielded three CD4 naive, three CD4 memory, two CD8 naive and one CD8 memory plate.

Concerning this clone itself: Its antigen is still unknown.

V was cut by 7 bases and J by 4 bases, with 20 bases left in between. Germline V gene sequence: CDR1 LNHDA, CDR2 SQIVND (reference sequence). This CDR3 contains 15 residues. Study outcomes and limitations: Depth was large, yet rarefaction showed that sorted-subset sequencing was incomplete.

Clones were sequenced by immunoSEQ multiplex PCR, and TCRdb holds only the in-frame ones, with some missing. The sample holds about 2.3 million clones, just over 90% seen once. Sequencing was done on a sample of naive CD4+ T cells from PBMCs. Subset indicated: CD45RA+ positively selected. V and J are TRBV19 and TRBJ2-7, with D possibly TRBD2 on 5 matching bases. The sequence was obtained from a man between 18 and 35 years old in good health. Some clones in this sample may be carry-over from other donors' samples. CDR3 DNA sequence: TGTGCCAGTACCCTGAAAACGGACGGGGTTTACGAGCAGTACTTC. Protein sequence: CASTLKTDGVYEQYF.